A single sample is the source of the 8 T cell receptor beta chains below, sequenced in a study of blood T cell repertoires in COVID-19. Clones were sequenced by immunoSEQ multiplex PCR, and TCRdb holds only the in-frame ones, with some missing. The sample lists around 47,000 clones; 75% to 90% were seen once. Sequenced: peripheral blood. Receptors were obtained from a woman older than 75 in a cohort sampled during active or convalescent COVID-19.

The V gene is TRBV4-1, the J gene TRBJ1-5, with 9 bases lining up with TRBD1. There are 15 residues in the CDR3. CDR1 is MGHRA and CDR2 is YSYEKL in the germline V gene. The V and J ends lost 2 bases and 5 bases, in that order; junction bases with no gene match: 4. CDR3 residues: CASSQPDRGYQPQHF. The DNA for the CDR3 is TGCGCCAGCAGCCAACCAGACAGGGGGTATCAGCCCCAGCATTTT.

J is TRBJ2-7 and V is TRBV9; D remains ambiguous. This CDR3 has 14 amino acids. Germline loops: CDR1 SGDLS, CDR2 YYNGEE. The V end lost 0 bases, the J end lost 9 bases, and 16 bases lay between the germline ends. This CDR3 reads CASSVAESLRGQYF. CDR3 nucleotides: TGTGCCAGCAGCGTAGCTGAGTCCCTACGTGGGCAGTACTTC.

The rearrangement joins TRBV7-9 to TRBJ1-2, with D unresolved. CDR1 and CDR2 (germline): SEHNR, FQNEAQ (reference sequence). Trimming cost V 0 bases and J 8 bases, with 10 bases left between them. The CDR3 sequence is 13 residues long. This CDR3 is CASSLAQANGYTF. For the CDR3, the DNA is TGTGCCAGCAGCTTAGCGCAGGCTAACGGCTACACCTTC. Combining the CDR3 with reference TRBV7-9 and TRBJ1-2 gives the whole variable domain DTGVSQNPRHKITKRGQNVTFRCDPISEHNRLYWYRQTLGQGPEFLTYFQNEAQLEKSRLLSDRFSAERPKGSFSTLEIQRTEQGDSAMYLCASSLAQANGYTFGSGTRLTVV.

The chain employs TRBV6-5 and TRBJ2-7, with 14 bases lining up with TRBD2. Trimming cost V 11 bases and J 2 bases; bases outside gene matches: 8. Per germline, CDR1 MNHEY and CDR2 SVGAGI. The CDR3 spans 15 residues. The CDR3 DNA is TGTGCCTGCCGAGCGGGACTAGCGGGGGCCTACGAGCAGTACTTC. It is translated as CACRAGLAGAYEQYF.

This chain joins TRBV7-2 and TRBJ1-3; possibly TRBD1 for D (6 bases). In germline, CDR1 is SGHTA, CDR2 FQGNSA. CDR3 length: 18 amino acids. V was cut by 1 base and J by 0 bases, with 16 bases left in between. The CDR3 nucleotides read TGTGCCAGCAGCTTAGGCCGGGGGGGCTCGAGCTCTGGAAACACCATATATTTT. Protein: CASSLGRGGSSSGNTIYF.

The chain recombines TRBV5-6 with TRBJ2-7, with D unresolved. In germline, CDR1 is SGHDT, CDR2 YYEEEE. This CDR3 is 12 amino acids long. Trimming left V 3 bases short and J 2 bases short, with 6 bases between. The CDR3 nucleotides read TGTGCCAGCAGCTCGAGCACCTACGAGCAGTACTTC. It encodes CASSSSTYEQYF.

The V call is TRBV3-1 (or the pseudogene TRBV3-2), the J call TRBJ1-1; the match to TRBD1 covers 8 bases. V lost 7 bases and J lost 1; bases outside the gene matches: 8. CDR3 length: 15 amino acids. In germline, CDR1 is LGHDT, CDR2 YNNKEL (reference sequence). CDR3 DNA: TGTGCCAGCACCAGTGCAGGGGGCAGGAACACTGAAGCTTTCTTT. It specifies CASTSAGGRNTEAFF.

The chain combines TRBV11-3 with TRBJ2-7, with D maybe TRBD1 (5 bases). The germline V gene encodes CDR1 SGHNT and CDR2 YENEEA. This CDR3 has 16 residues. Trimming left V 5 bases short and J 1 base short, with 18 bases between. The CDR3 here is CASSPDGAGVSYEQYF. In DNA, the CDR3 is TGTGCCAGCAGCCCCGATGGGGCAGGAGTTTCCTACGAGCAGTACTTC. Full variable domain (outside the CDR3, taken from reference TRBV11-3 and TRBJ2-7): EAGVVQSPRYKIIEKKQPVAFWCNPISGHNTLYWYLQNLGQGPELLIRYENEEAVDDSQLPKDRFSAERLKGVDSTLKIQPAELGDSAVYLCASSPDGAGVSYEQYFGPGTRLTVT.